A single sample gave rise to the 30 T cell receptor beta chains below, sequenced in a study of blood T cell repertoires in COVID-19. Assay: immunoSEQ multiplex PCR; the TCRdb copy retains only in-frame clones and omits some. The sample has around 150,000 clones, 84% seen once; the top ten hold more than 2%. Sample: peripheral blood. These receptors were taken from a man between 65 and 80 years old with acute or convalescent COVID-19.

The chain carries TRBV6-5 and TRBJ2-1; tentatively, D is TRBD1 (6 bases). V was trimmed by 7 bases and J by 6 bases, leaving 16 bases between them. The CDR3 is 14 residues long. Germline V lookup: CDR1 MNHEY, CDR2 SVGAGI. The CDR3: CASTKDRGPNEQFF. The CDR3, as DNA: TGTGCCAGCACCAAGGACAGAGGACCCAATGAGCAGTTCTTC.

The J gene is TRBJ1-2, the V gene TRBV7-2; 8 nucleotides line up with TRBD1. CDR3 length equals 13 residues. CDR1 SGHTA and CDR2 FQGNSA come from the germline V gene. V dropped 5 bases and J dropped 3; count of bases not matched to a gene: 2. The DNA of the CDR3 is TGTGCCAGCAGCAAGGACAGGGACTATGGCTACACCTTC. Residues: CASSKDRDYGYTF.

The genes are TRBV2 and TRBJ1-5; D uncertain. Germline V gene data show CDR1 as SNHLY and CDR2 as FYNNEI. The CDR3 contains 13 residues. V was shortened by 7 bases and J by 5 bases, with 12 bases between the two germline ends. The CDR3 coding sequence is TGTGCCAGCAACCTAGCAGAATATCAGCCCCAGCATTTT. It is translated as CASNLAEYQPQHF.

The chain has TRBV28 and TRBJ1-6; D is possibly TRBD1 (5 bases). In germline, CDR1 is MDHEN, CDR2 SYDVKM. This CDR3 region has 15 residues. With 5 bases removed from V and 8 bases from J, the gap between germline ends came to 16 bases. CDR3 protein: CASSTPAGRDSPLHF. The CDR3 DNA reads as TGTGCCAGCAGTACCCCAGCAGGGAGGGATTCACCCCTCCACTTT.

The chain is built from TRBV7-9 and TRBJ2-7, with D tentatively TRBD2 (5 bases). Per the germline V gene, CDR1 is SEHNR and CDR2 is FQNEAQ (reference sequence). CDR3 size: 15 residues. The V end was cut by 0 bases, the J end by 5 bases, with 14 bases between. CDR3 in DNA: TGTGCCAGCAGCTTAGCGGGAGTAGCGTCTAACGAGCAGTACTTC. Amino acid sequence: CASSLAGVASNEQYF.

The chain combines TRBV27 with TRBJ1-3, with D perhaps TRBD1 (5 bases). CDR3 length equals 16 residues. Germline V CDR1 and CDR2: MNHEY, SMNVEV (reference sequence). V was clipped by 0 bases and J by 4 bases, with 13 bases between them. CDR3 region: CASSLSGLRQGNTIYF. CDR3 coding DNA: TGTGCCAGCAGTTTATCAGGGCTTCGACAGGGAAACACCATATATTTT.

This chain joins TRBV9 and TRBJ2-2, with D uncertain. V was clipped by 8 bases and J by 4 bases, with 21 bases between them. Germline V gives CDR1 SGDLS, CDR2 YYNGEE. The CDR3 spans 16 residues. CDR3 in DNA: TGTGCCAGGTCCCTCCCCCTAGAATTGGTCACCGGGGAGCTGTTTTTT. This translates into CARSLPLELVTGELFF.

This clone was recorded a few times. The chain has TRBV29-1 and TRBJ1-5; TRBD1 aligns across 7 bases. The CDR3 spans 13 residues. The ends lost 5 bases at V and 6 bases at J; junction bases unmatched: 7. The germline V gene encodes CDR1 SQVTM and CDR2 ANQGSEA. CDR3 DNA: TGCAGCGTTCGACAGGGTGCGGCTCAGCCCCAGCATTTT. Its translation: CSVRQGAAQPQHF.

This clone was counted a single time. The V gene is TRBV7-3, the J gene TRBJ2-2; 7 nucleotides line up with TRBD1. Germline assignment: CDR1 SGHTA and CDR2 FQGTGA. This CDR3 contains 15 residues. Unmatched junction bases numbered 3, after V lost 4 bases and J lost 1 base. The CDR3 reads CASSSHRGNTGELFF. The DNA of the CDR3 is TGTGCCAGCAGCTCTCACAGGGGGAACACCGGGGAGCTGTTTTTT.

The V and J genes are TRBV5-1 and TRBJ1-1; 7 nucleotides line up with TRBD1. V shed 4 bases, J shed 7 bases, and the junction held 13 bases outside the gene matches. This CDR3 has 15 amino acids. Germline V gene sequence: CDR1 SGHRS, CDR2 YFSETQ. CDR3 sequence reads: CASSLTLGTALEAFF. In DNA, the CDR3 is TGCGCCAGCAGCCTCACGCTGGGGACAGCGCTTGAAGCTTTCTTT.

CDR3 sequence: CASSSNRDREETQYF. CDR3 coding DNA: TGTGCCAGCAGCTCCAACCGGGACAGGGAAGAGACCCAGTACTTC. This chain joins TRBV11-3 and TRBJ2-5; TRBD1 matches at 9 bases. Germline V lookup: CDR1 SGHNT, CDR2 YENEEA. The CDR3 has 15 amino acids. J gave up 3 bases and V 4 bases, and 6 bases lay outside the gene matches.

The chain uses TRBV6-5 and TRBJ2-5, with 7 bases lining up with TRBD2. The germline gives CDR1 MNHEY, CDR2 SVGAGI. The CDR3 totals 15 residues. The trim removed 7 bases at V and 2 bases at J, leaving 10 bases unmatched. The chain's CDR3 is CASKTSPSGQETQYF. CDR3 DNA: TGTGCCAGCAAAACCTCCCCTAGCGGTCAAGAGACCCAGTACTTC.

The V gene is TRBV27, the J gene TRBJ2-2; 10 bases line up with TRBD1. CDR1 and CDR2 from the germline V gene are MNHEY and SMNVEV (reference sequence). The CDR3 loop spans 17 amino acids. Unmatched junction bases numbered 14, after V lost 10 bases and J lost 3 bases. In nucleotides, the CDR3 is TGTGCCACTACCTGGGCCCGACAGGGGGCGTACACCGGGGAGCTGTTTTTT. Its protein is CATTWARQGAYTGELFF.

The rearrangement uses TRBV4-1 and TRBJ2-5; 9 bases fit TRBD1. This CDR3 region has 17 residues. CDR1 is MGHRA, CDR2 YSYEKL, per germline. V dropped 1 base and J dropped 5; count of bases not matched to a gene: 11. This chain's CDR3 is CASSQGPPGQGQETQYF. CDR3 DNA: TGCGCCAGCAGCCAAGGCCCCCCGGGACAGGGCCAGGAGACCCAGTACTTC.

This chain uses TRBV7-9 with TRBJ2-7, with 12 bases fitting TRBD1. Germline CDR1 and CDR2: SEHNR and FQNEAQ (reference sequence). This CDR3 is 17 amino acids long. V was clipped by 1 base and J by 5 bases; unmatched bases: 9. The CDR3 DNA is TGTGCCAGCAGCTTAGATATTCTGGGACAGGGGGCGGACGAGCAGTACTTC. Protein: CASSLDILGQGADEQYF.

This rearrangement joins TRBV6-2 or TRBV6-3 to TRBJ2-1; 7 nucleotides line up with TRBD2. Germline CDR1 is MNHEY and CDR2 is SVGEGT. Trimming took 2 bases from V and 5 from J; bases not matched to a gene: 9. The CDR3 is 16 residues long. CDR3 protein: CASSYMGAGRNNEQFF. Here the CDR3 DNA reads TGTGCCAGCAGTTACATGGGAGCGGGGAGAAACAATGAGCAGTTCTTC.

CDR3 nucleotide sequence: TGTGCCAGCAGCTTGGATGCCGGGCGGGGGACTGAAGCTTTCTTT. It translates to CASSLDAGRGTEAFF. J is TRBJ1-1 and V is TRBV5-6, with D tentatively TRBD1 (5 bases). V was pared by 0 bases and J by 5 bases, with 14 bases between. Germline CDR1 SGHDT, CDR2 YYEEEE. The CDR3 is 15 amino acids.

Comments on this clone: The same CDR3 arises from other DNA sequences in this sample as well. The chain has TRBV5-1 and TRBJ1-5; TRBD1 might be the D (5 bases). The germline gives CDR1 SGHRS, CDR2 YFSETQ. V was cut by 5 bases and J by 0 bases, with 12 bases left in between. This CDR3 spans 15 amino acids. The CDR3 DNA follows: TGCGCCAGCAGTGAGCAGGGCCATAGCAATCAGCCCCAGCATTTT. Translated: CASSEQGHSNQPQHF.

This clone was recorded a few times. This chain links TRBV27 with TRBJ1-1; TRBD1 might be the D (6 bases). This CDR3 has 14 amino acids. Trimming left V 5 bases short and J 5 bases short, with 15 bases between. The germline V gene encodes CDR1 MNHEY and CDR2 SMNVEV (reference sequence). The CDR3 region is CASSLKQGETEAFF. The DNA for the CDR3 is TGTGCCAGCAGTCTAAAACAGGGAGAAACTGAAGCTTTCTTT.

This rearrangement joins TRBV5-6 to TRBJ1-6, with D possibly TRBD1 on 6 matching bases. The CDR3 runs 14 residues. In germline, CDR1 is SGHDT, CDR2 YYEEEE. Trimming took off 0 bases at V and 8 bases at J, with 9 bases between the two ends. CDR3 nucleotide sequence: TGTGCCAGCAGCTTGGAGGGGGTATATTCACCCCTCCACTTT. The encoded protein is CASSLEGVYSPLHF.

This clone was counted once. The chain carries TRBV12-5 and TRBJ2-5; D gene unclear. V lost 5 bases, J lost 5 bases, and 12 bases lay in between. In germline, CDR1 is LGHNT, CDR2 FRNRAP. The CDR3 has 13 amino acids. CDR3 DNA sequence: TGTGCTAGTGGTCCGCCTCCGGGTGAGACCCAGTACTTC. Its translation is CASGPPPGETQYF. Together with reference TRBV12-5 and TRBJ2-5, the CDR3 gives the full variable domain: DARVTQTPRHKVTEMGQEVTMRCQPILGHNTVFWYRQTMMQGLELLAYFRNRAPLDDSGMPKDRFSAEMPDATLATLKIQPSEPRDSAVYFCASGPPPGETQYFGPGTRLLVL.

CDR3 in DNA: TGTGCCAGCAGGGACAGGGGTTTACACGAGCAGTACTTC. Its translation: CASRDRGLHEQYF. This sequence joins TRBV28 and TRBJ2-7; 9 nucleotides agree with TRBD1. Unmatched junction bases numbered 5, after V lost 6 bases and J lost 5 bases. Germline CDR1 reads MDHEN; CDR2 reads SYDVKM. This CDR3 contains 13 residues.

This chain connects TRBV5-4 to TRBJ1-6; 12 positions match TRBD1. The CDR3 spans 16 residues. V was pared by 4 bases and J by 5 bases, with 4 bases of the junction left unmatched. Germline loops: CDR1 SGHNT, CDR2 YYREEE (reference sequence). The chain's CDR3 is CASSRDRGPNNSPLHF. Written as DNA, the CDR3 is TGTGCCAGCAGCCGGGACAGGGGGCCCAATAATTCACCCCTCCACTTT.

V usage is TRBV9 and J usage is TRBJ2-6; 7 nucleotides align to TRBD1. This CDR3 spans 17 amino acids. Unmatched junction bases numbered 6, after V lost 3 bases and J lost 0 bases. Germline-derived CDR1 and CDR2 are SGDLS and YYNGEE. The DNA for the CDR3 is TGTGCCAGCAGCGCAACGGGACAGAGCTCTGGGGCCAACGTCCTGACTTTC. It specifies CASSATGQSSGANVLTF.

This clone came up once. V and J are TRBV7-9 and TRBJ1-2; 7 bases map to TRBD1. CDR3 length: 15 residues. In germline, CDR1 is SEHNR, CDR2 FQNEAQ (reference sequence). The V segment lost 5 bases and the J segment 8 bases; nucleotides outside the gene matches: 14. For the CDR3, the DNA is TGTGCCAGCAGCCCGCAACCGACAGGGAAGAGCGGCTACACCTTC. Translated, it gives CASSPQPTGKSGYTF. Full variable domain (remainder filled in from reference TRBV7-9 and TRBJ1-2): DTGVSQNPRHKITKRGQNVTFRCDPISEHNRLYWYRQTLGQGPEFLTYFQNEAQLEKSRLLSDRFSAERPKGSFSTLEIQRTEQGDSAMYLCASSPQPTGKSGYTFGSGTRLTVV.

This clone has only a few counts. The CDR3 region has the DNA TGTGCCAGCAGCTTAGCAGCAGGGGATAATTCACCCCTCCACTTT. Protein product: CASSLAAGDNSPLHF. The rearrangement uses TRBV7-8 and TRBJ1-6; tentatively, D is TRBD1 (6 bases). The CDR3 has 15 amino acids. V shed 0 bases and J shed 5 bases, with 8 bases lying between them. The germline V gene encodes CDR1 SGHVS and CDR2 FQNEAQ.

The rearrangement links TRBV28 to TRBJ2-7; possibly TRBD2 for D (6 bases). V gave up 4 bases and J gave up 5 bases, with 21 bases separating them. CDR3 length: 16 amino acids. Germline V gives CDR1 MDHEN, CDR2 SYDVKM. CDR3 region: CASSSISGPVRDEQYF. In DNA form, the CDR3 reads TGTGCCAGCAGTTCCATCAGCGGGCCGGTTAGGGACGAGCAGTACTTC. The whole variable domain, remainder taken from reference TRBV28 and TRBJ2-7, is DVKVTQSSRYLVKRTGEKVFLECVQDMDHENMFWYRQDPGLGLRLIYFSYDVKMKEKGDIPEGYSVSREKKERFSLILESASTNQTSMYLCASSSISGPVRDEQYFGPGTRLTVT.

This chain connects TRBV3-1 (or the pseudogene TRBV3-2) to TRBJ2-1, with 10 bases matching TRBD1. CDR3 length: 15 amino acids. The V gene's germline CDR1 is LGHDT and CDR2 YNNKEL (reference sequence). V trimming: 1 base; J trimming: 7 bases; junction bases outside the gene matches: 4. CDR3: CASSQAGQGRNEQFF. CDR3 in DNA: TGTGCCAGCAGCCAAGCGGGACAGGGGCGTAATGAGCAGTTCTTC.

V is TRBV6-6 and J is TRBJ2-5; D is unresolved. Germline values: CDR1 MNHNY, CDR2 SVGAGI (reference sequence). V was shortened by 6 bases and J by 5 bases, with 7 bases between the two germline ends. The CDR3 has 11 amino acids. The DNA for the CDR3 is TGTGCCAGCAGCCTTATTGAGACCCAGTACTTC. Translating it yields CASSLIETQYF.

The rearrangement uses TRBV10-3 and TRBJ2-5, with 7 nucleotides matching TRBD2. Germline loops: CDR1 ENHRY, CDR2 SYGVKD. The CDR3 has 15 amino acids. CDR3 in amino acids: CALPQRREPQETQYF. The CDR3 nucleotides read TGTGCTCTCCCTCAGAGGCGGGAGCCTCAAGAGACCCAGTACTTC.